This T cell receptor beta chain was profiled in a study of cytomegalovirus exposure and HLA in healthy donors. Study observations and caveats: Sequencing likely produced, as an artifact, a cluster of highly shared sequence variants. For TCR beta chains, V- and J-gene trimming was later linked to a missense DCLRE1C variant. Later findings reportedly placed an Asian-associated ancestry cluster below the roughly 690-donor mean for N-insertions.

In the case of this clone: Its specificity is unknown.

V shed 4 bases and J 8 bases; nucleotides not matched to a gene: 13. Germline V lookup: CDR1 SGHAT, CDR2 FQDESV (reference sequence). The CDR3 is made up of 15 amino acids. In the PCR, 60 Vbeta and 13 Jbeta primers were used. Data came from immunoSEQ multiplex PCR; TCRdb stores just in-frame clones and leaves some out. Of under 200,000 clones in the sample, 80% to 85% were seen once. V gene TRBV11-1 combines with J gene TRBJ1-2; 7 bases line up with TRBD1. This receptor was identified in a man in his forties in good health and CMV-seropositive. The sample taken for sequencing was PBMCs. CDR3 coding DNA: TGTGCCAGCAGCTCGGTGGCGGAGGGGGCGAGCGGCTACACCTTC. Translation gives CASSSVAEGASGYTF.